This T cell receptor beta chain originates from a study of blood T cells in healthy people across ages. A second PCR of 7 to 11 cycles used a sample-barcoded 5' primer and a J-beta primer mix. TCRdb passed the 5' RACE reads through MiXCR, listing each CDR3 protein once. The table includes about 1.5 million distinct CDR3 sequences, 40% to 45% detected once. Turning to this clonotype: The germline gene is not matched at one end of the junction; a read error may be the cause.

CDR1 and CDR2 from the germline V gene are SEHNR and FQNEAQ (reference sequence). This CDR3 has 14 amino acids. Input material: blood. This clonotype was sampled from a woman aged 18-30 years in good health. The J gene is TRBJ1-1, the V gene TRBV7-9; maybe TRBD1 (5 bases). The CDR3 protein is CVSRDGGLRPEAFF. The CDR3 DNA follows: TGTGTCAGCAGGGACGGGGGTTTACGGCCTGAAGCTTTCTTT.